This TCR beta chain was sequenced for a study of shared clonotypes between healthy human individuals. Some clones are missing from TCRdb's copy, which holds only in-frame ones; the method was immunoSEQ multiplex PCR. The sample includes some 690,000 clones, about 90% of them seen just once. CDR1 and CDR2 from the germline V gene are SGHNT and YYREEE (reference sequence). This CDR3 contains 15 residues. The V and J ends lost 4 bases and 4 bases, in that order; junction bases with no gene match: 8. The chain has TRBV5-4 and TRBJ2-1; 7 bases agree with TRBD2. The sample consisted of memory CD8+ T cells from PBMCs. As to subset: CD45RO+ cells pooled with CCR7-negative TemRA cells. This TCR came from a man younger than 30 in good health. Some clones in this sample may be carry-over from other donors' samples. The CDR3 DNA follows: TGTGCCAGCAGCACCCCTTGGCGGGGGTACAATGAGCAGTTCTTC. Residues: CASSTPWRGYNEQFF.